This T cell receptor (beta chain) stems from a study of T cells in Graves' hyperthyroidism and ophthalmopathy. CDR3 length: 14 residues. V was cut by 2 bases and J by 5 bases, with 9 bases left in between. CDR1 and CDR2 from the germline V gene are LGHDT and YNNKEL (reference sequence). Notes on this clonotype: Its target is unknown.

The hyperthyroidism patients had all been newly diagnosed, and their disease duration was under 2 months. Their ages ranged from 18 to 65 years. Uncontrolled infection, other autoimmune disease, pregnancy or lactation barred patients from enrollment. Extraction of PBMCs used roughly 9.6 ml of fresh peripheral blood. From RNA transcripts, TCR beta CDR3 regions were amplified. HTBI primers were used for first-round RT-PCR of the TCR CDR3. MiXCR, applied by TCRdb to the multiplex PCR reads, yields one record per CDR3 protein. The repertoire consists of a few hundred thousand distinct CDR3 sequences, with about 16% occurring once and the leading ten covering approximately 32%. Study outcomes and limitations: Blood also contained most expanded thyroid clonotypes above 0.001.

The receptor comes from a woman in her twenties or thirties with Graves' hyperthyroidism. The chain employs TRBV3-1 and TRBJ2-2, with D possibly matching TRBD1 (6 bases). Sequences were obtained from blood. CDR3 sequence (DNA): TGTGCCAGCAGCCAATTCAGGGGTACCGGGGAGCTGTTTTTT. The encoded protein is CASSQFRGTGELFF. Full variable domain (remainder filled in from reference TRBV3-1 and TRBJ2-2): DTAVSQTPKYLVTQMGNDKSIKCEQNLGHDTMYWYKQDSKKFLKIMFSYNNKELIINETVPNRFSPKSPDKAHLNLHINSLELGDSAVYFCASSQFRGTGELFFGEGSRLTVL.